Listed here are 21 T cell receptor beta chains from one sample, sequenced in a study of blood T cell repertoires in COVID-19. Libraries were prepared by immunoSEQ multiplex PCR; TCRdb keeps only in-frame clonotypes and omits some of them. The sample comprises roughly 150,000 clones, about 79% of which are singletons, and 9.8% rests with the top ten. The sample taken for sequencing was peripheral blood. These receptors were taken from a woman aged 45-59 years with acute or convalescent COVID-19.

This clone was seen a few times. The chain joins TRBV27 to TRBJ2-7; TRBD1 agrees at 8 bases. This CDR3 comprises 14 residues. V trimming: 7 bases; J trimming: 2 bases; junction bases outside the gene matches: 7. Germline CDR1 MNHEY, CDR2 SMNVEV (reference sequence). The CDR3 reads CASTPRTGPYEQYF. The CDR3 region has the DNA TGTGCCAGCACGCCCAGGACAGGGCCCTACGAGCAGTACTTC.

The gene calls are TRBV28 and TRBJ1-1, with 9 bases aligning to TRBD1. The germline gives CDR1 MDHEN, CDR2 SYDVKM. The length of the CDR3 is 15 residues. The V segment lost 6 bases and the J segment 0 bases; nucleotides outside the gene matches: 5. As DNA, the CDR3 is TGTGCCAGCAGACTCGGGGACAGGGTGAACACTGAAGCTTTCTTT. Translated: CASRLGDRVNTEAFF.

A few counts support this clone. The rearrangement links TRBV27 to TRBJ1-2; 9 bases fit TRBD1. The CDR3 extends over 13 amino acids. Trimming took 6 bases from V and 8 from J; bases not matched to a gene: 7. Germline lookup yields CDR1 MNHEY and CDR2 SMNVEV (reference sequence). Here the CDR3 DNA reads TGTGCCAGCAGACCACAGGGGGCGGGGGGCTACACCTTC. Translating it yields CASRPQGAGGYTF.

The gene calls are TRBV7-2 and TRBJ1-2, with D possibly matching TRBD1 (6 bases). V was trimmed by 1 base and J by 6 bases, leaving 12 bases between them. The length of the CDR3 is 14 residues. The germline gives CDR1 SGHTA, CDR2 FQGNSA. CDR3 sequence: CASSLEQGSDGYTF. As DNA, the CDR3 is TGTGCCAGCAGCTTAGAACAGGGTTCCGATGGCTACACCTTC.

This chain uses TRBV2 with TRBJ2-7; possibly TRBD1 for D (5 bases). Germline CDR1 and CDR2: SNHLY and FYNNEI. Between the trimmed V and J ends, which lost 6 bases and 6 bases, there was a span of 21 bases. The CDR3 is 15 amino acids. CDR3 DNA: TGTGCCAGCAGGGGGCCAGGACCTAAGAGTAGCGAGCAGTACTTC. Translated: CASRGPGPKSSEQYF.

The V call is TRBV5-1, the J call TRBJ2-2, with 10 bases identical to TRBD2. V was clipped by 5 bases and J by 5 bases; unmatched bases: 18. This CDR3 has 19 amino acids. Looked up from germline, CDR1 is SGHRS and CDR2 is YFSETQ. This CDR3 reads CASRGGAGLAVYHTGELFF. CDR3 in DNA: TGCGCCAGCAGGGGGGGTGCAGGACTAGCGGTTTATCATACCGGGGAGCTGTTTTTT.

This chain uses TRBV27 with TRBJ1-2; 7 bases are a match to TRBD1. V shed 3 bases and J 3 bases; nucleotides not matched to a gene: 7. The length of the CDR3 is 15 residues. Germline CDR1 and CDR2: MNHEY and SMNVEV (reference sequence). CDR3 coding DNA: TGTGCCAGCAGTTTGGCAGGGGGAGACTACTATGGCTACACCTTC. Its protein is CASSLAGGDYYGYTF.

The chain links TRBV28 to TRBJ1-2; possibly TRBD1 for D (5 bases). Germline V gene lookup returns CDR1 MDHEN and CDR2 SYDVKM. This CDR3 comprises 14 residues. With 2 bases removed from V and 4 bases from J, the gap between germline ends came to 11 bases. The CDR3 region has the DNA TGTGCCAGCAGTTTAGGGGGGTCGATCTATGGCTACACCTTC. This sequence encodes CASSLGGSIYGYTF.

The gene calls are TRBV20-1 and TRBJ1-3, with D uncertain. CDR3 length: 11 residues. Per the germline V gene, CDR1 is DFQATT and CDR2 is SNEGSKA (reference sequence). V lost 5 bases and J lost 3, with 5 bases in between. The CDR3 bases are TGCAGTGCTGTAAATGGAAACACCATATATTTT. Residues: CSAVNGNTIYF.

The genes are TRBV5-6 and TRBJ2-1, with TRBD1 matching over 7 bases. CDR3 length: 16 amino acids. Trimming took 0 bases from V and 3 from J; bases not matched to a gene: 6. The germline V gene has CDR1 SGHDT and CDR2 YYEEEE. CDR3 sequence reads: CASSLDWTGDYNEQFF. The CDR3 nucleotides are TGTGCCAGCAGCTTGGACTGGACAGGAGACTACAATGAGCAGTTCTTC.

The genes are TRBV5-4 and TRBJ2-7, with 9 bases aligning to TRBD1. Germline CDR1 is SGHNT and CDR2 is YYREEE (reference sequence). V was pared by 3 bases and J by 0 bases, with 7 bases of the junction left unmatched. The CDR3 has 16 amino acids. CDR3 region: CASSSGTGQGSYEQYF. In nucleotides, the CDR3 is TGTGCCAGCAGCTCTGGGACAGGGCAGGGCTCCTACGAGCAGTACTTC.

This chain links TRBV5-1 with TRBJ2-1; TRBD2 matches 10 bases. This CDR3 has 13 residues. J lost 7 bases, V lost 7 bases, and 5 bases had no gene match. Germline V lookup: CDR1 SGHRS, CDR2 YFSETQ. CDR3 loop: CASQLAGRNEQFF. The CDR3 DNA is TGCGCCAGCCAACTAGCGGGGCGGAATGAGCAGTTCTTC.

The sample holds one count of this clone. The chain combines TRBV4-1 with TRBJ1-3, with TRBD1 identical over 7 bases. V lost 6 bases, J lost 4 bases, and 9 bases stayed unmatched. This CDR3 is built from 15 residues. Germline-derived CDR1 and CDR2 are MGHRA and YSYEKL. The DNA of the CDR3 is TGCGCCAGCAGTCCAACAGGGGTAGGAGGAAACACCATATATTTT. Encoded protein: CASSPTGVGGNTIYF.

This clone was recorded a few times. This sequence joins TRBV9 and TRBJ2-5, with 7 bases fitting TRBD2. The CDR3 is 16 residues long. The V segment lost 0 bases and the J segment 2 bases; nucleotides outside the gene matches: 7. Germline loops: CDR1 SGDLS, CDR2 YYNGEE. CDR3 protein: CASSVEPSSGQETQYF. The DNA of the CDR3 is TGTGCCAGCAGCGTAGAGCCCTCTAGCGGTCAAGAGACCCAGTACTTC.

CDR3 sequence reads: CASSFTPGAGELFF. For the CDR3, the DNA is TGTGCCAGCAGCTTTACTCCAGGGGCCGGGGAGCTGTTTTTT. This sequence joins TRBV11-2 and TRBJ2-2; the D gene is possibly TRBD1 (6 bases). Trimming left V 3 bases short and J 6 bases short, with 11 bases between. The CDR3 consists of 14 residues. Germline CDR1 and CDR2: SGHAT and FQNNGV.

The V call is TRBV4-1, the J call TRBJ1-2, with D uncertain. The CDR3 is made up of 15 amino acids. The V end was cut by 0 bases, the J end by 6 bases, with 14 bases between. Germline loops: CDR1 MGHRA, CDR2 YSYEKL. CDR3 region: CASSQEGAILDGYTF. CDR3 nucleotides: TGCGCCAGCAGCCAAGAAGGAGCTATTTTAGATGGCTACACCTTC.

The V and J genes are TRBV9 and TRBJ2-2; 10 positions match TRBD1. Germline CDR1 is SGDLS and CDR2 is YYNGEE. CDR3 length: 18 amino acids. V lost 4 bases, J lost 4 bases, and 13 bases stayed unmatched. DNA of the CDR3: TGTGCCAGCAGCCCTCAGGGGGGACAGGGGAGGACCACCGGGGAGCTGTTTTTT. Encoded protein: CASSPQGGQGRTTGELFF.

The rearrangement joins TRBV19 to TRBJ2-2, with 13 nucleotides matching TRBD2. The CDR3 consists of 15 residues. Germline CDR1 is LNHDA and CDR2 is SQIVND (reference sequence). J was trimmed by 1 base and V by 11 bases; bases with no gene match: 4. The CDR3 protein is CAGGTSGMNTGELFF. As DNA, the CDR3 is TGTGCCGGAGGGACTAGCGGGATGAACACCGGGGAGCTGTTTTTT.

This chain uses TRBV7-3 with TRBJ2-6; D may be TRBD2 (5 bases). The CDR3 runs 16 residues. Trimming removed 0 bases at V and 0 bases at J, with 6 bases between. Germline CDR1 and CDR2: SGHTA and FQGTGA. The CDR3 spells CASSLTSGSGANVLTF. The CDR3 nucleotides read TGTGCCAGCAGCTTAACGAGCGGCTCTGGGGCCAACGTCCTGACTTTC.

The chain has TRBV6-5 and TRBJ2-2, with TRBD1 as a possible D gene (5 bases). There are 13 residues in the CDR3. Germline CDR1 MNHEY, CDR2 SVGAGI. V lost 10 bases and J 6 bases, leaving 15 bases between the germline ends. In nucleotides, the CDR3 is TGTGCCACGGAAGGGGTGACCGCCGGGGAGCTGTTTTTT. This gives the protein CATEGVTAGELFF.

This clone was picked up one time. The chain employs TRBV4-3 and TRBJ1-5; D ambiguous. The CDR3 extends over 13 amino acids. The V gene lost 0 bases and the J gene lost 7 bases, with 7 bases spanning the gap. CDR1 is LGHNA, CDR2 YSLEER, per germline. The DNA of the CDR3 is TGCGCCAGCAGCCAAGACCAACGGCAGCCCCAGCATTTT. Translated, it gives CASSQDQRQPQHF.